This is a list of T cell receptor beta chains from one sample in a study of T-cell reconstitution after alpha-beta-depleted transplantation in children. TCRdb fed the PCR reads into MiXCR, producing one record per CDR3 protein. The sample has 230,000 or so distinct CDR3 sequences; 12% are singletons. The source was PBMCs from the stem cell graft donor, collected from the stem cell graft. The origin of the receptors is a human donor who donated a stem cell graft to a child with acute lymphoblastic leukemia. Each CDR3 is given with its conserved first and last residue. D genes are given only for firm matches. The size field is filled for only some rows; it gives once, few, many or a size class.

V: TRBV19; size: few; J: TRBJ1-5; D: TRBD1; CDR3: CASSMGAGQGIGSNQPQHF; DNA: TGTGCCAGTAGTATGGGAGCGGGACAGGGGATTGGTAGCAATCAGCCCCAGCATTTT
V: TRBV7-2; size: many; J: TRBJ1-5; D: NA; CDR3: CASSFGDRGQPQHF; DNA: TGTGCCAGCAGCTTTGGGGACCGGGGTCAGCCCCAGCATTTT
V: TRBV27; size: many; J: TRBJ2-2; D: NA; CDR3: CASSYGGYTGELFF; DNA: TGTGCCAGCAGTTACGGGGGCTACACCGGGGAGCTGTTTTTT
V: TRBV4-1; size: many; J: TRBJ2-3; D: TRBD1; CDR3: CASSQDGGQISTDTQYF; DNA: TGCGCCAGCAGCCAAGATGGGGGACAGATTAGCACAGATACGCAGTATTTT
V: TRBV6-7; size: NA; J: TRBJ2-3; D: TRBD2; CDR3: CARIGTSGSGTDTQYF; DNA: TGTGCCCGGATTGGGACTAGCGGGAGCGGGACAGATACGCAGTATTTT
V: TRBV6-2/TRBV6-3; size: many; J: TRBJ2-7; D: NA; CDR3: CASSYDWTVKPYEQYF; DNA: TGTGCCAGCAGTTACGATTGGACAGTCAAACCCTACGAGCAGTACTTC
V: TRBV12-3/TRBV12-4; size: many; J: TRBJ2-3; D: NA; CDR3: CASHLNRVGTDTQYF; DNA: TGTGCCAGCCACTTAAACAGGGTTGGTACAGATACGCAGTATTTT
V: TRBV7-9; size: many; J: TRBJ1-1; D: TRBD1; CDR3: CASSLVQGAGTEAFF; DNA: TGTGCCAGCAGCTTAGTACAGGGGGCGGGCACTGAAGCTTTCTTT
V: TRBV5-1; size: many; J: TRBJ2-7; D: NA; CDR3: CASSGSGTDSYEQYF; DNA: TGCGCCAGCAGCGGATCCGGGACGGACTCCTACGAGCAGTACTTC
V: TRBV18; size: few; J: TRBJ2-1; D: TRBD2; CDR3: CASSSQRGGQNEQFF; DNA: TGTGCCAGCTCATCCCAGCGGGGGGGCCAGAATGAGCAGTTCTTC
V: TRBV11-2; size: NA; J: TRBJ2-1; D: TRBD2; CDR3: CASSLSGSTYNEQFF; DNA: TGTGCCAGCAGCTTAAGCGGGAGCACCTACAATGAGCAGTTCTTC
V: TRBV29-1; size: many; J: TRBJ1-1; D: TRBD1; CDR3: CSGNRGLGTEAFF; DNA: TGCAGCGGGAACAGGGGTCTAGGCACTGAAGCTTTCTTT
V: TRBV3-1; size: many; J: TRBJ2-7; D: NA; CDR3: CASSQDLALDEQYF; DNA: TGTGCCAGCAGCCAAGATCTAGCGCTTGACGAGCAGTACTTC
V: TRBV25-1; size: NA; J: TRBJ2-5; D: NA; CDR3: CASSESTGALGTQYF; DNA: TGTGCCAGCAGTGAATCGACGGGGGCGCTTGGGACCCAGTACTTC
V: TRBV6-4; size: few; J: TRBJ2-7; D: TRBD1; CDR3: CASKDRGLFYEQYF; DNA: TGTGCCAGCAAGGACAGGGGCCTCTTCTACGAGCAGTACTTC
V: TRBV29-1; size: many; J: TRBJ2-7; D: TRBD1; CDR3: CSVTGQGSFHEQYF; DNA: TGCAGCGTAACGGGACAGGGAAGTTTCCACGAGCAGTACTTC
V: TRBV30; size: many; J: TRBJ2-7; D: NA; CDR3: CAWTKSGDAYEQYF; DNA: TGTGCCTGGACCAAAAGTGGGGACGCCTACGAGCAGTACTTC
V: TRBV7-9; size: many; J: TRBJ1-2; D: NA; CDR3: CASSDNLDGYTF; DNA: TGTGCCAGCAGCGACAACCTGGACGGCTACACCTTC
V: TRBV20-1; size: many; J: TRBJ2-5; D: NA; CDR3: CSGDKQETQYF; DNA: TGCAGCGGTGACAAGCAAGAGACCCAGTACTTC
V: TRBV27; size: many; J: TRBJ2-1; D: NA; CDR3: CAVGEQFF; DNA: TGTGCCGTCGGGGAGCAGTTCTTC
V: TRBV28; size: NA; J: TRBJ1-1; D: NA; CDR3: CASRVGGGATGTEAFF; DNA: TGTGCCAGCAGGGTCGGTGGGGGGGCTACAGGGACTGAAGCTTTCTTT
V: TRBV25-1; size: many; J: TRBJ1-1; D: NA; CDR3: CASSESSEAFF; DNA: TGTGCCAGCAGTGAATCTTCTGAAGCTTTCTTT
V: TRBV5-1; size: many; J: TRBJ2-7; D: TRBD1; CDR3: CASSLSPGQGAYEQYF; DNA: TGCGCCAGCAGCTTGAGTCCCGGACAGGGGGCCTACGAGCAGTACTTC
V: TRBV11-2; size: NA; J: TRBJ2-5; D: TRBD2; CDR3: CASSPGRRLAGVGETQYF; DNA: TGTGCCAGCAGCCCCGGGCGGCGGCTAGCGGGAGTTGGGGAGACCCAGTACTTC
V: TRBV9; size: many; J: TRBJ2-1; D: NA; CDR3: CASSVEPGGSYNEQFF; DNA: TGTGCCAGCAGCGTAGAACCCGGGGGCTCCTACAATGAGCAGTTCTTC
V: TRBV7-9; size: many; J: TRBJ2-7; D: NA; CDR3: CASSLPGTYEQYF; DNA: TGTGCCAGCAGCTTGCCAGGGACCTACGAGCAGTACTTC
V: TRBV29-1; size: many; J: TRBJ2-1; D: NA; CDR3: CSGDTGLRNEQFF; DNA: TGCAGCGGAGACACAGGGTTGAGGAATGAGCAGTTCTTC
V: TRBV11-1; size: many; J: TRBJ1-2; D: TRBD1; CDR3: CASSLVIGTDPRENYGYTF; DNA: TGTGCCAGCAGCTTAGTAATCGGGACAGACCCCCGTGAGAACTATGGCTACACCTTC
V: TRBV6-5; size: many; J: TRBJ2-7; D: TRBD2; CDR3: CASSYSPGEDSGGTEQYF; DNA: TGTGCCAGCAGTTACTCTCCCGGGGAAGATAGCGGGGGGACCGAGCAGTACTTC
V: TRBV9; size: many; J: TRBJ1-4; D: TRBD1; CDR3: CASSAFTGGPNEKLFF; DNA: TGTGCCAGCAGCGCCTTTACAGGGGGCCCTAATGAAAAACTGTTTTTT
V: TRBV6-2/TRBV6-3; size: many; J: TRBJ2-1; D: TRBD2; CDR3: CASTTLAGGPGPYNEQFF; DNA: TGTGCCAGCACTACACTAGCGGGGGGCCCGGGGCCCTACAATGAGCAGTTCTTC
V: TRBV5-1; size: many; J: TRBJ1-5; D: TRBD1; CDR3: CASSLAGDRNQPQHF; DNA: TGCGCCAGCAGCTTGGCAGGGGACAGGAATCAGCCCCAGCATTTT
V: TRBV7-9; size: NA; J: TRBJ1-1; D: NA; CDR3: CASSLESWVVGEAFF; DNA: TGTGCCAGCAGCTTAGAATCGTGGGTTGTCGGAGAAGCTTTCTTT
V: TRBV7-8; size: NA; J: TRBJ2-3; D: TRBD2; CDR3: CASSLVGRGSAVSTDTQYF; DNA: TGTGCCAGCAGCTTAGTCGGGAGGGGAAGCGCGGTTAGCACAGATACGCAGTATTTT
V: TRBV29-1; size: many; J: TRBJ1-5; D: TRBD1; CDR3: CSVKGTDKDQPQHF; DNA: TGCAGCGTCAAGGGGACAGACAAAGATCAGCCCCAGCATTTT
V: TRBV6-2/TRBV6-3; size: NA; J: TRBJ2-7; D: NA; CDR3: CASTGWAHEQYF; DNA: TGTGCCAGCACCGGGTGGGCCCACGAGCAGTACTTC
V: TRBV7-9; size: many; J: TRBJ2-3; D: NA; CDR3: CASSLGADTDTQYF; DNA: TGTGCCAGCAGCTTAGGCGCCGACACAGATACGCAGTATTTT
V: TRBV6-2/TRBV6-3; size: many; J: TRBJ2-5; D: TRBD2; CDR3: CASSFAGEETQYF; DNA: TGTGCCAGCAGTTTTGCGGGGGAAGAGACCCAGTACTTC
V: TRBV20-1; size: many; J: TRBJ2-1; D: NA; CDR3: CSAPDRRAYNEQFF; DNA: TGCAGTGCTCCTGACAGAAGGGCCTACAATGAGCAGTTCTTC
V: TRBV29-1; size: many; J: TRBJ2-1; D: TRBD2; CDR3: CSVGGLAGGSSYNEQFF; DNA: TGCAGCGTTGGGGGACTAGCGGGAGGGAGCTCCTACAATGAGCAGTTCTTC
V: TRBV6-2/TRBV6-3; size: many; J: TRBJ2-7; D: TRBD2; CDR3: CASKPAGLAGNYEQYF; DNA: TGTGCCAGCAAACCAGCGGGACTAGCGGGGAACTACGAGCAGTACTTC
V: TRBV20-1; size: many; J: TRBJ1-6; D: NA; CDR3: CSASPQVGNSPLHF; DNA: TGCAGTGCTAGCCCACAGGTCGGGAATTCACCCCTCCACTTT
V: TRBV24-1; size: many; J: TRBJ2-1; D: NA; CDR3: CATSDANVGPLNEQFF; DNA: TGTGCCACCAGTGATGCAAATGTTGGACCCCTCAATGAGCAGTTCTTC